The clone carrying this T cell receptor beta chain was counted many times. Antigen: not known. The sample belongs to a study of naive and memory T cell subsets. The beta constant-region primer was an equimolar mix of two oligonucleotides covering TRBC1 and TRBC2. TCRdb reanalysed the UMI-ligation and nested PCR reads using MiXCR and keeps one entry per CDR3 protein. The sample consists of approximately 140,000 distinct CDR3 sequences, approximately 17% of them appearing once. The CDR3 sequence is 18 residues long. Trimming took 0 bases from V and 4 from J; bases not matched to a gene: 11. Germline V CDR1 and CDR2: ENHRY, SYGVKD. After the first PCR, alpha and beta chain libraries were processed separately. Sequential positive selection took CD4 T cells first, then CD8 T cells. Overall study results and limits: Over 95% of naive TCR sequences appeared only once after error correction, unlike memory subsets.

The sequenced sample was naive CD4+ T cells from blood. The clonotype comes from a human donor in good health. The rearrangement joins TRBV10-3 to TRBJ2-2; TRBD2 aligns across 7 bases. The CDR3 region has the DNA TGTGCCATCAGTGAGTCCCCGAACGCGGGAGTGGGCACCGGGGAGCTGTTTTTT. Translating gives CAISESPNAGVGTGELFF.